What follows describes a single T cell receptor (beta chain). Its antigen is unknown. This entry belongs to a study of T cell responses to AZD1222 COVID-19 vaccine. V lost 5 bases to trimming and J lost 4 bases, with 5 bases between them. This CDR3 region has 11 residues. The germline CDR1 and CDR2 sequences are MDHEN and SYDVKM. Generated by immunoSEQ multiplex PCR, the TCRdb table keeps only in-frame clones and is missing some. The data show tens of thousands of clones, with just over 90% seen just once and 4.5% held by the top ten. Study-wide findings and caveats: Baseline seropositives among AZD1222 recipients totaled only six. When two AZD1222 doses had been given, Spike-specific TCR breadth and depth rose. Among the donors, most were white British and more were female, and clonal diversity was possibly underestimated.

This rearrangement joins TRBV28 to TRBJ1-1, with D hard to call. The input for sequencing was peripheral blood, taken on day 0 of MenACWY control vaccination. The TCR sequence derives from an adult in good health. The CDR3 DNA reads TGTGCCAGCAGTCGGGGCACTGAAGCTTTCTTT. Its protein product is CASSRGTEAFF.